Listed here are 9 T cell receptor beta chains from one sample, sequenced in a study of blood T cell repertoires in COVID-19. Here immunoSEQ multiplex PCR was the method, and the copy in TCRdb shows in-frame clones only, minus some. The repertoire holds roughly 250,000 clones, approximately 83% seen once, with 4% to 4.5% in the top ten. Sequencing was carried out using PBMCs or T cells enriched from blood (not recorded which). These receptors all stem from a woman in her twenties or thirties who had recovered from COVID-19.

V gene TRBV6-2 or TRBV6-3 combines with J gene TRBJ2-3; the D is unclear. This CDR3 region has 13 residues. Trimming stripped 9 bases from V and 1 base from J, with 11 bases between. Germline-derived CDR1 and CDR2 are MNHEY and SVGEGT. In nucleotides, the CDR3 is TGTGCCAGTAGTCATGTAGGCACAGATACGCAGTATTTT. Its protein is CASSHVGTDTQYF.

On this clone: A read error may produce the germline difference seen at one junction end. The J gene is TRBJ2-2, the V gene TRBV6-6; D possibly corresponds to TRBD2 (5 bases). There are 13 residues in the CDR3. The germline CDR1 and CDR2 sequences are MNHNY and SVGAGI (reference sequence). CDR3: CATLSGNSGELFF. CDR3 in DNA: TGTGCCACCCTTTCGGGGAACTCCGGGGAGCTGTTTTTT.

The chain joins TRBV6-5 to TRBJ2-1, with D hard to call. This CDR3 is 15 amino acids long. Germline V CDR1 and CDR2: MNHEY, SVGAGI. Trimming took 4 bases from V and 6 from J, leaving 16 bases between them. The CDR3 loop reads CASSSSTQPANEQFF. The CDR3 DNA sequence: TGTGCCAGCAGTTCCTCGACACAACCGGCCAATGAGCAGTTCTTC.

This chain connects TRBV4-1 to TRBJ1-1, with D unresolved. CDR3 size: 16 residues. V was shortened by 0 bases and J by 5 bases, with 16 bases between the two germline ends. Germline values: CDR1 MGHRA, CDR2 YSYEKL. The CDR3 nucleotides read TGCGCCAGCAGCCAAGATCTGGCCGGGGTGGGGACTGAAGCTTTCTTT. It codes for CASSQDLAGVGTEAFF.

J is TRBJ1-1 and V is TRBV4-1; tentative D call: TRBD1 (5 bases). CDR3 length equals 14 residues. Germline V lookup: CDR1 MGHRA, CDR2 YSYEKL. The V gene lost 2 bases and the J gene lost 6 bases, with 13 bases spanning the gap. CDR3 loop: CASSQSPGGAEAFF. CDR3 in DNA: TGCGCCAGCAGCCAAAGCCCAGGAGGGGCTGAAGCTTTCTTT.

The chain is built from TRBV2 and TRBJ2-7, with D perhaps matching TRBD2 (6 bases). There are 15 residues in the CDR3. V lost 1 base, J lost 7 bases, and 17 bases lay in between. Germline V CDR1 and CDR2: SNHLY, FYNNEI. The CDR3: CASSEGSGAFVEQYF. CDR3 bases: TGTGCCAGCAGTGAAGGGTCGGGAGCGTTTGTGGAGCAGTACTTC.

The sample holds one count of this clone. The chain is built from TRBV28 and TRBJ2-2; TRBD2 matches 14 bases. From germline, CDR1 is MDHEN and CDR2 SYDVKM. The J segment lost 5 bases and the V segment lost 8 bases, leaving 10 bases of the junction unmatched. This CDR3 spans 17 amino acids. Here the CDR3 DNA reads TGTGCCAGCCAGACTCCCGGGACTAGCGGGAGAACCGGGGAGCTGTTTTTT. Translating it yields CASQTPGTSGRTGELFF.

V usage is TRBV6-5 and J usage is TRBJ1-2; D remains ambiguous. This CDR3 region has 14 residues. Trimming shortened V by 2 bases and J by 4 bases, and 11 bases separated the two germline ends. Germline loops: CDR1 MNHEY, CDR2 SVGAGI. The CDR3 DNA is TGTGCCAGCAGTTACCTAGCCGGAATCTATGGCTACACCTTC. Protein product: CASSYLAGIYGYTF.

This clone was seen only once. CDR3 bases: TGTGCTAGTGGTTTGGGAAACAGAGATACGCAGTATTTT. Protein sequence: CASGLGNRDTQYF. The chain couples TRBV12-5 to TRBJ2-3; D is unclear. This CDR3 region has 13 residues. Trimming pared 1 base from V and 5 bases from J, leaving 7 bases between. The V gene's germline CDR1 is LGHNT and CDR2 FRNRAP.